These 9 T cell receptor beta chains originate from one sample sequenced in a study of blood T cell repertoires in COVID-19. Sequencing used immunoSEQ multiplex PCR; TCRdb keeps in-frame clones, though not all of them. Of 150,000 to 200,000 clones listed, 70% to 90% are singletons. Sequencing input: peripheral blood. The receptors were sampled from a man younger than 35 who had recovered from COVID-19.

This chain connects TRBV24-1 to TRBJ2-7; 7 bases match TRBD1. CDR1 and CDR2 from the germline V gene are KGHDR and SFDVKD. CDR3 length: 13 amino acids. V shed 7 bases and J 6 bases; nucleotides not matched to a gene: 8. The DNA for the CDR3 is TGTGCCACCAGGGCGACAGGGACCCCCGAGCAGTACTTC. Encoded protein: CATRATGTPEQYF.

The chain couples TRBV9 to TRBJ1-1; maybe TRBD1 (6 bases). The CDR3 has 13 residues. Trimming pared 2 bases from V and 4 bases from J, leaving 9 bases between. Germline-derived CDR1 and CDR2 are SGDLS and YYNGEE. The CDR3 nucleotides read TGTGCCAGCAGCGTCCAGGGGTCCACTGAAGCTTTCTTT. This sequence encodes CASSVQGSTEAFF.

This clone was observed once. The CDR3 loop is CASSMWNRGGRNEQFF. CDR3 bases: TGTGCCAGTAGTATGTGGAACAGGGGGGGTCGGAATGAGCAGTTCTTC. The V call is TRBV19, the J call TRBJ2-1; TRBD1 might be the D (8 bases). The CDR3 contains 16 residues. Germline loops: CDR1 LNHDA, CDR2 SQIVND (reference sequence). Trimming stripped 3 bases from V and 7 bases from J, with 19 bases between.

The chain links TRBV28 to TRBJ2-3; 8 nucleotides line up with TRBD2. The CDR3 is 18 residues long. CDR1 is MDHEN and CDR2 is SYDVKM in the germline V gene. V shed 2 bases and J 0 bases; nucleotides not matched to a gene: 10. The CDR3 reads CASSLGLAGGTSTDTQYF. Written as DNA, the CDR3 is TGTGCCAGCAGTTTAGGCCTAGCGGGCGGAACTAGCACAGATACGCAGTATTTT.

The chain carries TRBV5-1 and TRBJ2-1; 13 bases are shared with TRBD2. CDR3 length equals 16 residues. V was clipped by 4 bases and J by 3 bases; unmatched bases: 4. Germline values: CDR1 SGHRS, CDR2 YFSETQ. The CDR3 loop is CASSTGLAGYYNEQFF. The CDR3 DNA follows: TGCGCCAGCAGCACGGGACTAGCGGGATACTACAATGAGCAGTTCTTC.

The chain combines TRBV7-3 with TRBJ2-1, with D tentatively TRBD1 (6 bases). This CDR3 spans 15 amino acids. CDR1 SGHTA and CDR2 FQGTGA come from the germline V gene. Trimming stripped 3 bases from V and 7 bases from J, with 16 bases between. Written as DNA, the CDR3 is TGTGCCAGCAGCTTCCGACAGGCTGGGGTTAATGAGCAGTTCTTC. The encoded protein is CASSFRQAGVNEQFF.

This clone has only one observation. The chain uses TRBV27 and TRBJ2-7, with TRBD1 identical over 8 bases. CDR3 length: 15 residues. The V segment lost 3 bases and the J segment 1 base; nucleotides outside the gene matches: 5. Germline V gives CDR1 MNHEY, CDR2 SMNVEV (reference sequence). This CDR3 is CASSFGDRRSYEQYF. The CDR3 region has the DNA TGTGCCAGCAGTTTTGGGGACAGGCGTTCCTACGAGCAGTACTTC.

CDR3 amino acids: CASSLTMGGSSYEQYF. CDR3 nucleotides: TGTGCCAGCAGTTTAACCATGGGAGGGAGCTCCTACGAGCAGTACTTC. The chain uses TRBV27 and TRBJ2-7, with TRBD2 matching 7 bases. The trim removed 2 bases at V and 0 bases at J, leaving 7 bases unmatched. Germline lookup yields CDR1 MNHEY and CDR2 SMNVEV (reference sequence). The CDR3 sequence is 16 residues long.

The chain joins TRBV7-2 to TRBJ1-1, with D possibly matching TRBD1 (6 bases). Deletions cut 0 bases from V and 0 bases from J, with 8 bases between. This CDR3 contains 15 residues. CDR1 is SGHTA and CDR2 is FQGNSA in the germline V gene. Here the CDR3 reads CASSLATGMNTEAFF. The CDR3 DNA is TGTGCCAGCAGCTTAGCAACAGGGATGAACACTGAAGCTTTCTTT.